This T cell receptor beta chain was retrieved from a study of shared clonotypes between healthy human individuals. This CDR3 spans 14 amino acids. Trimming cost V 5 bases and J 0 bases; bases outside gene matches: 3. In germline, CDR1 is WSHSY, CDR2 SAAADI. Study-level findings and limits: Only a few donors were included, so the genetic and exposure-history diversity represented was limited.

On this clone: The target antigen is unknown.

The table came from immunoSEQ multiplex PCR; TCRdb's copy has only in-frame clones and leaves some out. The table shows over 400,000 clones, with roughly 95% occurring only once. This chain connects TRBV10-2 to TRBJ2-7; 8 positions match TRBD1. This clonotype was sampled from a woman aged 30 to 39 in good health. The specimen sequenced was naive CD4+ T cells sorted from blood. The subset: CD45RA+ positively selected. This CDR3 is CASSRTGSSYEQYF. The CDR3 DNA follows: TGCGCCAGCAGTCGGACAGGGAGCTCCTACGAGCAGTACTTC.